These 13 T cell receptor beta chains were all obtained from the same sample, sequenced in a study of neurological immune-mediated disorders. TCRdb reprocessed the 5' RACE reads with MiXCR, giving one entry per CDR3 protein. The repertoire holds tens of thousands of distinct CDR3 sequences, with 2.5% to 3.5% as singletons. The sample was PBMCs. These receptors came from a woman aged 45-65 years with multiple sclerosis.

The chain joins TRBV7-2 to TRBJ1-5; TRBD1 matches at 10 bases. The V segment lost 2 bases and the J segment 5 bases; nucleotides outside the gene matches: 3. The CDR3 is made up of 15 amino acids. The germline V gene has CDR1 SGHTA and CDR2 FQGNSA. In DNA, the CDR3 is TGTGCCAGCAGCTTACCCGGGACAGGGGATCAGCCCCAGCATTTT. Protein product: CASSLPGTGDQPQHF.

In this sample, this clonotype turned up many times. The CDR3 sequence: CASSGGALNEQFF. The CDR3 DNA reads as TGTGCCAGCAGCGGGGGGGCATTAAATGAGCAGTTCTTC. The chain links TRBV11-2 to TRBJ2-1, with a tentative D call TRBD2 (7 bases). The germline CDR1 and CDR2 sequences are SGHAT and FQNNGV. Trimming removed 5 bases at V and 7 bases at J, with 12 bases between. The CDR3 has 13 amino acids.

Ten or more counts support this clonotype. The chain uses TRBV5-1 and TRBJ2-1, with D hard to call. V lost 0 bases and J lost 7, with 14 bases in between. This CDR3 spans 15 amino acids. Germline assignment: CDR1 SGHRS and CDR2 YFSETQ. The CDR3 region has the DNA TGCGCCAGCAGCTTGGGGCAGGTTGGTATAAATGAGCAGTTCTTC. It encodes CASSLGQVGINEQFF.

About this clonotype itself: The junction departs from germline at one end; a sequencing error may be responsible. This chain connects TRBV2 to TRBJ1-6; weak D call: TRBD1 (5 bases). Per the germline V gene, CDR1 is SNHLY and CDR2 is FYNNEI. The CDR3 loop spans 15 amino acids. CDR3 region: CASSEDRRVNSTLNF. The CDR3 region has the DNA TGTGCCAGCAGTGAAGACAGGCGTGTGAATTCAACCCTCAACTTT.

The sample holds many counts of this clonotype. The rearrangement joins TRBV20-1 to TRBJ2-1; TRBD1 is a possible D gene (5 bases). This CDR3 is built from 15 residues. CDR1 and CDR2 from the germline V gene are DFQATT and SNEGSKA (reference sequence). V was trimmed by 0 bases and J by 3 bases, leaving 12 bases between them. The CDR3: CSARDLTANYNEQFF. CDR3 in DNA: TGCAGTGCTAGAGATCTGACAGCGAACTACAATGAGCAGTTCTTC.

This clonotype was observed at least ten times. V usage is TRBV4-2 and J usage is TRBJ1-2; 8 bases line up with TRBD1. The CDR3 extends over 13 amino acids. The J segment lost 7 bases and the V segment lost 3 bases, leaving 4 bases of the junction unmatched. Germline lookup yields CDR1 LGHNA and CDR2 YNFKEQ. For the CDR3, the DNA is TGTGCCAGCAGCCATGGGACAGGCGTTGGCTACACCTTC. Amino acids: CASSHGTGVGYTF.

In this sample, this clonotype turned up many times. This chain uses TRBV15 with TRBJ2-5; D gene ambiguous. Germline V CDR1 and CDR2: LNHNV, YYDKDF (reference sequence). V lost 3 bases and J 0 bases, leaving 2 bases between the germline ends. This CDR3 has 12 amino acids. CDR3 coding DNA: TGTGCCACCAGCAGGTACCAAGAGACCCAGTACTTC. Protein sequence: CATSRYQETQYF.

The table lists this clonotype with a few counts. Given a much more abundant clone one base away, this may be a read error. The chain couples TRBV5-1 to TRBJ1-3; D may be TRBD1 (5 bases). The length of the CDR3 is 16 residues. Germline CDR1 and CDR2: SGHRS and YFSETQ. CDR3 sequence: CASSLTGPREGKTIYF. The CDR3 DNA reads as TGCGCCAGCAGCTTGACAGGTCCCCGGGAAGGAAAAACCATATATTTT. The whole variable domain, remainder taken from reference TRBV5-1 and TRBJ1-3, is KAGVTQTPRYLIKTRGQQVTLSCSPISGHRSVSWYQQTPGQGLQFLFEYFSETQRNKGNFPGRFSGRQFSNSRSEMNVSTLELGDSALYLCASSLTGPREGKTIYFGEGSWLTVV.

This clonotype was counted many times. This rearrangement joins TRBV6-2 or TRBV6-3 to TRBJ2-2, with 13 bases identical to TRBD2. Germline lookup yields CDR1 MNHEY and CDR2 SVGEGT. Trimming at V came to 7 bases and at J to 0 bases, leaving 11 bases not matched to a gene. This CDR3 spans 19 amino acids. The CDR3 sequence: CASIALPGLAGTNTGELFF. Written as DNA, the CDR3 is TGTGCCAGCATTGCCCTTCCGGGACTAGCGGGAACGAACACCGGGGAGCTGTTTTTT.

This clonotype showed up many times. The J gene is TRBJ2-7, the V gene TRBV6-1, with D perhaps TRBD2 (5 bases). Per the germline V gene, CDR1 is MNHNS and CDR2 is SASEGT. The CDR3 has 13 residues. V dropped 9 bases and J dropped 2 bases, with 14 bases sitting between them. CDR3: CASGLGTAYEQYF. In DNA, the CDR3 is TGTGCCAGTGGACTTGGCACTGCCTACGAGCAGTACTTC.

This clonotype was detected many times. The chain is built from TRBV20-1 and TRBJ2-1, with 7 bases that match TRBD1. CDR3 length: 16 amino acids. Per germline, CDR1 DFQATT and CDR2 SNEGSKA (reference sequence). V lost 4 bases to trimming and J lost 5 bases; unmatched junction nucleotides: 14. The CDR3, as DNA: TGCAGTGCTACCCTACCGACAGGGAAAATTGACAATGAGCAGTTCTTC. This encodes CSATLPTGKIDNEQFF.

This clonotype came up many times. V is TRBV20-1 and J is TRBJ2-7; 13 nucleotides line up with TRBD2. The CDR3 totals 17 residues. With 3 bases clipped from V and 2 bases from J, the junction kept 10 bases outside the gene matches. Germline-derived CDR1 and CDR2 are DFQATT and SNEGSKA (reference sequence). The CDR3 is CSASPRLAGGSPYEQYF. In DNA form, the CDR3 reads TGCAGTGCTAGCCCCCGACTAGCGGGAGGAAGTCCCTACGAGCAGTACTTC.

This clonotype came up many times. The chain is built from TRBV7-2 and TRBJ2-2; D ambiguous. The ends were cut back, 2 bases at V and 1 base at J, with 14 bases in the middle. Germline loops: CDR1 SGHTA, CDR2 FQGNSA. The CDR3 consists of 17 residues. The CDR3 nucleotides read TGTGCCAGCAGCTTACTGACCCAGATGTGGAACACCGGGGAGCTGTTTTTT. It translates to CASSLLTQMWNTGELFF.